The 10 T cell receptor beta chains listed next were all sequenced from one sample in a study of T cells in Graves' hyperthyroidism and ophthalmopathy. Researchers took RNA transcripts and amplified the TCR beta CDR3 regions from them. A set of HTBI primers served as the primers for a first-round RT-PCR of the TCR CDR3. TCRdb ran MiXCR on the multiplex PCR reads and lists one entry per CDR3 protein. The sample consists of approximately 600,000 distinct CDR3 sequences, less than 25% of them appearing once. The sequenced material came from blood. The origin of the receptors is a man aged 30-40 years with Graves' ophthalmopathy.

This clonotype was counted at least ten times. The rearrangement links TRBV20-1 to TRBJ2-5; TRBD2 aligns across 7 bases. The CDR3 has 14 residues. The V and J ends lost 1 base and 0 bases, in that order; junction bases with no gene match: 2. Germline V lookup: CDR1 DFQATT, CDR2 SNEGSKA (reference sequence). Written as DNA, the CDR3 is TGCAGTGCTAGAGGGCTAGCGGACCAAGAGACCCAGTACTTC. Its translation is CSARGLADQETQYF.

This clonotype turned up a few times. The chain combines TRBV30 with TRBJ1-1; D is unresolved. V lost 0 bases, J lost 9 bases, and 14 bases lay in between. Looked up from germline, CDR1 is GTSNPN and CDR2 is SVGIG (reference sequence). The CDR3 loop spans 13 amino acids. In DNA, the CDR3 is TGTGCCTGGAGTGTGGGGTACAGTCAAAAAGCTTTCTTT. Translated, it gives CAWSVGYSQKAFF.

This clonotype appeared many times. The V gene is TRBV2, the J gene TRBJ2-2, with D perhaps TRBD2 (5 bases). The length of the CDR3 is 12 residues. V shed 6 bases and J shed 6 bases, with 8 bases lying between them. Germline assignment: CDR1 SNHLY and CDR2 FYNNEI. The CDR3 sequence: CASSPEAGELFF. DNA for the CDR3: TGTGCCAGCAGCCCGGAGGCCGGGGAGCTGTTTTTT. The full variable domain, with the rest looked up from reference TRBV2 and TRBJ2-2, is EPEVTQTPSHQVTQMGQEVILRCVPISNHLYFYWYRQILGQKVEFLVSFYNNEISEKSEIFDDQFSVERPDGSNFTLKIRSTKLEDSAMYFCASSPEAGELFFGEGSRLTVL.

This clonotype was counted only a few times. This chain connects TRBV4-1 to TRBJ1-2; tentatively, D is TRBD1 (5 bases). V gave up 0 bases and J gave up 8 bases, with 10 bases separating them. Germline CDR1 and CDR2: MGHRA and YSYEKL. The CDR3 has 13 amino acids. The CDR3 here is CASSQDRGVGYTF. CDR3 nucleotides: TGCGCCAGCAGCCAAGATAGAGGGGTCGGCTACACCTTC.

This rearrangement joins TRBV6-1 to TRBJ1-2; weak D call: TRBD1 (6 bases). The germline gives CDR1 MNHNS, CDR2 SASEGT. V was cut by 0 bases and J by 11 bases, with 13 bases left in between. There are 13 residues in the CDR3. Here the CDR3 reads CASSEALDRIYTF. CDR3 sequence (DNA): TGTGCCAGCAGTGAAGCACTGGACAGAATATACACCTTC.

The CDR3 sequence is CSAAGANVLTF. CDR3 nucleotide sequence: TGCAGTGCGGCTGGGGCCAACGTCCTGACTTTC. This sequence joins TRBV20-1 and TRBJ2-6, with D unresolved. The CDR3 runs to 11 residues. Trimming removed 6 bases at V and 2 bases at J, with 2 bases between. Per the germline V gene, CDR1 is DFQATT and CDR2 is SNEGSKA (reference sequence).

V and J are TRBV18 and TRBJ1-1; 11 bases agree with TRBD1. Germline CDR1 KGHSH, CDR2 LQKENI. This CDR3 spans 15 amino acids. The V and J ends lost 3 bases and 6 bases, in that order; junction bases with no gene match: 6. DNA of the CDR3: TGTGCCAGCTCACCGGACAGGGGGCAGTTCGCTGAAGCTTTCTTT. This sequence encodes CASSPDRGQFAEAFF.

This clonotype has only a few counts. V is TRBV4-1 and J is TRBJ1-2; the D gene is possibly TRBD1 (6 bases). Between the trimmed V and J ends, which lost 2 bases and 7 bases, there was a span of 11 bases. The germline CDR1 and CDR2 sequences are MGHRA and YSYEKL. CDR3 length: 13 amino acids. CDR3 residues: CASSQYRDRGYTF. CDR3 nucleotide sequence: TGCGCCAGCAGCCAATACAGGGACCGTGGCTACACCTTC.

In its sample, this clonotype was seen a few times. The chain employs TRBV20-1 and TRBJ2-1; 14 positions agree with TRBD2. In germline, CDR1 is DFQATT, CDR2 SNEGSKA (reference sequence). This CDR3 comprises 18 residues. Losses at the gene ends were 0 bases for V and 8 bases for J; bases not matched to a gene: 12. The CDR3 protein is CSARDRLAGGGHQYEQFF. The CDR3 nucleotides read TGCAGTGCTAGAGATCGACTAGCGGGAGGGGGTCATCAATATGAGCAGTTCTTC.

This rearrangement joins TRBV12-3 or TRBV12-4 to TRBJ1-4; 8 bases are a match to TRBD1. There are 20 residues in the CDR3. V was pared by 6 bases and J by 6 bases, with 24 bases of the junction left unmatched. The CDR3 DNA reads TGTGCCAGCAGCCATCCCAAGGACAGGGAACCGATGGCTTCTGATGAAAAACTGTTTTTT. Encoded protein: CASSHPKDREPMASDEKLFF.